This T cell receptor (beta chain) emerged from a study of shared clonotypes between healthy human individuals. Unsorted PBMC DNA sequencing spanned ten immunoSEQ deep assay plates. TCRdb's copy holds only in-frame clones and misses some; the assay was immunoSEQ multiplex PCR. This table holds about 470,000 clones, roughly three quarters found once. The CDR3 is 13 residues long. With V trimmed by 4 bases and J by 4 bases, 3 bases remained unmatched. The germline gives CDR1 SGHRS, CDR2 YFSETQ. Sequencing was carried out using PBMCs. This receptor was identified in a woman in her 40s in good health. Some clones in this sample may be carry-over from other donors' samples. The V gene is TRBV5-1, the J gene TRBJ2-5; the match to TRBD1 covers 8 bases. The CDR3 DNA sequence: TGCGCCAGCAGCCCAGGACAGGGAGAGACCCAGTACTTC. It translates to CASSPGQGETQYF.